This record looks at one TCR beta chain sequence and its context. Antigen unknown. This table comes from immunoSEQ multiplex PCR, and its TCRdb copy is limited to in-frame clones, with some not included. The sample carries 56,000 or so clones, just over 90% recorded once. The sample is drawn from a study of cytomegalovirus exposure and HLA in healthy donors. Background on the study: The same platform used for the approximately 670 first-cohort repertoires was also used for the 90 to 150 validation repertoires, as a later analysis reported. Notes on the study in general: Researchers reported that a few CMV-associated chains were confirmed in vitro as CMV antigen-specific.

The CDR3 consists of 15 residues. Trimming cost V 4 bases and J 0 bases; bases outside gene matches: 7. The germline CDR1 and CDR2 sequences are GTSNPN and SVGIG (reference sequence). V usage is TRBV30 and J usage is TRBJ1-1; 8 positions agree with TRBD1. The source is a woman younger than 30 in good health and CMV-seropositive. Sequences were obtained from PBMCs. This chain's CDR3 is CAWTIRGRMNTEAFF. In DNA, the CDR3 is TGTGCCTGGACAATCAGGGGGCGGATGAACACTGAAGCTTTCTTT.